This T cell receptor (beta chain) was identified during a study of vaccination effects on CD4 cells after COVID-19 (dated by TCRdb to 2021 to 2024). Notes on the research overall: Each participant received two doses of an mRNA SARS-CoV-2 vaccine, either BNT162b2 or mRNA-1273. In a couple of convalescent patients, pre-vaccine samples were collected 16 days and one week ahead of the first dose, 142 and 148 days after COVID-19 diagnosis. SARS-CoV-2 spike-specific CD4+ TCR repertoires were compared before and after mRNA vaccination in COVID-19 convalescent patients and in infection-naive vaccine recipients. A total of some eleven COVID-19 convalescent patients and several SARS-CoV-2-naive healthy vaccine recipients were included in the full study. In the study, cultures from other donors were sequenced using the Oncomine TCR Beta short-read assay on an Illumina iSeq 100. Beyond this particular receptor, the publication reports: Marked clonal contraction was observed in both infection-induced and vaccine-induced clones at late post-vaccination timepoints, consistent with waning T cell responses. Limitations of the study were the small number of convalescent patients and the absence of early post-infection timepoints. Among convalescent patients, the spike-reactive repertoire after vaccination was made up mainly of new vaccine-induced clones that were largely distinct from the clones induced by infection.

The library relied on the immunoSEQ multiplex PCR assay. DNA from the CD4+ T cells that had been cultured and isolated underwent TCR beta CDR3 sequencing. For the original study's pipeline: Non-productive TCR sequences were discarded, and reads were trimmed to the CDR3 region, with only CDR3s of 7 or more amino acids retained. Antigen-specific clonotypes were identified using the MANAFEST web app by comparison of expansion in peptide wells against reference cultures. To be called positive, a clone needed expansion at FDR<0.05 compared with the reference and with all other wells, an odds ratio greater than 5, and a frequency greater than 0.1% in two replicate wells. A clonotype was defined as cross-reactive if the clonotype was significantly expanded both in SARS-CoV-2 spike wells and in at least one common cold coronavirus spike condition. Levenshtein distance calculated with the stringdist R package was used to assess CDR3 similarity, and unrooted trees were constructed with ape in R 3.6.1. TCRdb retrieved this table from immuneACCESS and kept in-frame rearrangements only. Not all clones are present; in checked studies, unresolved V genes account for under half, and no reason is known for the remainder. The V and J calls and clone size are taken from that table; D and trimming were inferred from the DNA. Recorded for this sample are about 45,000 clones; around 66% of them occurred a single time. The ten top clones hold 25% to 35% of the sample.

The CDR3 sequence holds 16 residues, the cysteine and phenylalanine included. The read is trimmed to its CDR3 DNA, 48 bases read in frame from base 1. Based on the germline V gene (reference sequence), the CDR1 and CDR2 sequences are LGHDT and YNNKEL. At the junction V is shortened by 3 bases and J by 1 base, with 14 bases in between. In the ViraFEST assay, PBMC were stimulated with viral peptide pools, and TCR sequencing was then used to find antigen-specific CD4+ T cell clonotypes based on their expansion. After less than 13 days of culture, CD4+ T cells were isolated with the EasySep CD4+ T cell isolation kit. PCR-confirmed SARS-CoV-2 infection had occurred in convalescent patients between March and December 2020, before the Alpha, Beta and Delta variants emerged in the United States. Each well held two million PBMC cultured in IMDM containing approximately 5% human AB serum, 10 IU/ml IL-2 and gentamicin, along with roughly 10 ug/ml peptides. Half of the culture medium was replaced with fresh IL-2-containing medium on days 3 and 7. Unless otherwise noted, each peptide stimulation condition was cultured in triplicate wells. Using Ficoll-Paque Plus gradient centrifugation, PBMC were separated from whole blood and then either used fresh or cryopreserved at -140C. Genomic DNA was extracted from cultured CD4+ T cells with the QIAamp micro DNA kit.

Notes on this clone: No cognate antigen has been identified for it. No much larger clone exists at a distance of one base, and base qualities are not known.

The sequences come from CD4+ T cells from PBMCs cultured with a peptide pool, collected before COVID-19 vaccination. The rearranged chain carries TRBV3-1 (or the pseudogene TRBV3-2) and TRBJ2-3; a weak D assignment points to TRBD1 (5 bases agree). The clonotype originates from a human donor who had a prior SARS-CoV-2 infection. The encoded CDR3 is CASSHFYGAGTDTQYF. The DNA sequence is as follows: TGTGCCAGCAGCCACTTCTATGGGGCCGGCACAGATACGCAGTATTTT.